The next 20 T cell receptor beta chains were all read from a single sample in a study of tumor-infiltrating lymphocytes in primary liver carcinoma. Both RNA and DNA were isolated together from about 21-30 mg of bulk tissue that had not been sorted. The input was approximately 500 ng total RNA; TCR beta cDNA was made from it with a constant-region primer. The TCR beta library was amplified through three nested multiplex PCR rounds in a modified ARM-PCR procedure. Researchers ran the first two PCR rounds for about 11 cycles each with TRBV1-TRBV30 forward primers and a C-beta reverse primer. TCRdb passed the multiplex PCR reads through MiXCR, listing each CDR3 protein once. The top ten clones hold roughly 30% of a sample with about 92,000 distinct CDR3 sequences, 65% to 70% of them seen once. Sequencing was performed on tumor-adjacent normal liver tissue. These receptors were taken from a man between 35 and 55 years old with primary liver carcinoma and hepatitis B virus infection.

By share, this clonotype ranks as medium-sized. The chain is built from TRBV11-2 and TRBJ2-5; perhaps D is TRBD1 or TRBD2 (5 bases each). This CDR3 contains 15 residues. V gave up 2 bases and J gave up 5 bases, with 15 bases separating them. Germline V lookup: CDR1 SGHAT, CDR2 FQNNGV. CDR3 sequence: CASSLRPGDGETQYF. CDR3 DNA: TGTGCCAGCAGCTTAAGGCCCGGGGACGGGGAGACCCAGTACTTC.

This chain links TRBV11-2 with TRBJ2-1; 7 bases map to TRBD2. Trimming at V came to 1 base and at J to 7 bases, leaving 7 bases not matched to a gene. Germline assignment: CDR1 SGHAT and CDR2 FQNNGV. The CDR3 covers 15 residues. The CDR3 DNA sequence: TGTGCCAGCAGCTTAGCCAGCGGGATGGGTAATGAGCAGTTCTTC. Translation gives CASSLASGMGNEQFF.

The chain uses TRBV11-1 and TRBJ2-5; possible D gene TRBD2, 5 bases. The CDR3 covers 19 residues. The V end was cut by 5 bases, the J end by 1 base, with 26 bases between. Germline V gene lookup returns CDR1 SGHAT and CDR2 FQDESV (reference sequence). This CDR3 reads CASSPPPEARNDFQETQYF. CDR3 nucleotide sequence: TGTGCCAGCAGCCCACCCCCGGAGGCCAGGAATGACTTCCAAGAGACCCAGTACTTC.

This clonotype was picked up a small number of times. This CDR3 reads CASSPLAGGMNTEAFF. In DNA form, the CDR3 reads TGTGCCAGCAGCCCACTAGCAGGGGGAATGAACACTGAAGCTTTCTTT. The rearrangement uses TRBV7-8 and TRBJ1-1; 7 bases line up with TRBD1. V dropped 5 bases and J dropped 0; count of bases not matched to a gene: 9. The V gene's germline CDR1 is SGHVS and CDR2 FQNEAQ. This CDR3 is 16 amino acids long.

This clonotype has at least ten counts. The chain's CDR3 is CASSSNRNSYEQYF. The CDR3 nucleotides are TGTGCCAGCAGCTCTAACAGGAACTCCTACGAGCAGTACTTC. This sequence joins TRBV11-2 and TRBJ2-7, with D perhaps TRBD1 (5 bases). CDR1 SGHAT and CDR2 FQNNGV come from the germline V gene. V was shortened by 4 bases and J by 0 bases, with 10 bases between the two germline ends. There are 14 residues in the CDR3.

In regard to this clonotype: This may be a read error: a much more frequent sequence differs by one nucleotide. The chain recombines TRBV7-9 with TRBJ2-5, with TRBD1 matching 10 bases. The CDR3 is 16 residues long. From germline, CDR1 is SEHNR and CDR2 FQNEAQ (reference sequence). Unmatched junction bases numbered 6, after V lost 5 bases and J lost 0 bases. CDR3 in DNA: TGTGCCAGCAGCCAACGCGGACAGGGGGACCAAGAGACCCAGTACTTC. Translating gives CASSQRGQGDQETQYF. The whole variable domain, remainder taken from reference TRBV7-9 and TRBJ2-5, is DTGVSQNPRHKITKRGQNVTFRCDPISEHNRLYWYRQTLGQGPEFLTYFQNEAQLEKSRLLSDRFSAERPKGSFSTLEIQRTEQGDSAMYLCASSQRGQGDQETQYFGPGTRLLVL.

Remarks on this clonotype: At one boundary the junction diverges from the germline segment, which might be a read error. The chain combines TRBV6-4 with TRBJ2-2; 7 nucleotides agree with TRBD2. The germline V gene encodes CDR1 MRHNA and CDR2 SNTAGT. CDR3 length equals 13 residues. The CDR3 protein is CVSSAGDTGELFF. Here the CDR3 DNA reads TGTGTCAGCAGTGCGGGAGACACCGGGGAGCTGTTTTTT.

Concerning this clonotype: The germline gene is not matched at one end of the junction; a read error may be the cause. The chain joins TRBV12-3 or TRBV12-4 to TRBJ1-1; D gene unclear. This CDR3 region has 12 residues. Here the CDR3 reads CASTMHGTEVFF. Written as DNA, the CDR3 is TGTGCCAGCACGATGCACGGCACTGAAGTTTTCTTT.

On this clonotype itself: Mismatch with germline at one junction end may stem from a read error. The chain is built from TRBV11-2 and TRBJ2-1, with D perhaps TRBD2 (6 bases). This CDR3 has 16 amino acids. Looked up from germline, CDR1 is SGHAT and CDR2 is FQNNGV. CDR3 bases: TGTGCTAGCAGAACCTGGGACTCGGCCCACCAAGAGACCCAGTTCTTC. Protein sequence: CASRTWDSAHQETQFF.

Details on this clonotype: Compared with germline, one end of the junction differs, possibly owing to a read error. The chain has TRBV11-2 and TRBJ2-7, with D tentatively TRBD2 (5 bases). From germline, CDR1 is SGHAT and CDR2 FQNNGV. The CDR3 runs 13 residues. CDR3 region: CASSFSGSYKQYF. The DNA of the CDR3 is TGTGCCAGCAGCTTCTCGGGGTCCTACAAGCAGTACTTC. The full variable domain, completed using reference TRBV11-2 and TRBJ2-7, is EAGVAQSPRYKIIEKRQSVAFWCNPISGHATLYWYQQILGQGPKLLIQFQNNGVVDDSQLPKDRFSAERLKGVDSTLKIQPAKLEDSAVYLCASSFSGSYKQYFGPGTRLTVT.

To note about this clonotype: This may come from a read error, since a much larger clone is one base off. This rearrangement joins TRBV5-4 to TRBJ2-3; 8 nucleotides align to TRBD2. Germline CDR1 and CDR2: SGHNT and YYREEE (reference sequence). The CDR3 is 14 amino acids. V lost 9 bases to trimming and J lost 5 bases; unmatched junction nucleotides: 11. The CDR3 region is CANTSRAGGDTQYF. The CDR3, as DNA: TGTGCCAATACCAGTAGGGCGGGGGGAGATACGCAGTATTTT.

Worth noting for this clonotype: The CDR3 does not close with the conserved phenylalanine or tryptophan, likely indicating a read error. This sequence joins TRBV11-2 and TRBJ2-1; 7 bases are a match to TRBD2. The CDR3 is 15 amino acids. Germline lookup yields CDR1 SGHAT and CDR2 FQNNGV. The CDR3 reads CARSRRGAGVGEQFL. In DNA, the CDR3 is TGTGCCCGCAGCAGACGGGGTGCGGGAGTCGGGGAGCAGTTCCTC.

Concerning this clonotype: The conserved closing phenylalanine or tryptophan is absent in this CDR3, likely reflecting a read error. The chain links TRBV12-3 or TRBV12-4 to TRBJ2-6; D gene uncertain. The CDR3 runs 14 residues. Trimming cost V 4 bases and J 2 bases, with 6 bases left between them. CDR3 in DNA: TGTGCCAGCAGTTCTCCGCCTGGGGCCAACGTCCTGACTTTA. Translating gives CASSSPPGANVLTL.

To note about this clonotype: The conserved phenylalanine or tryptophan is not found at the CDR3 terminus, so this likely reflects a read error. Because the CDR3's place on the DNA is in doubt, the DNA is left out and the CDR3 is given as listed by TCRdb. The chain combines TRBV11-2 with TRBJ2-1; the table's D call TRBD2 went unverified against the DNA. The CDR3 has 16 residues if both end residues are counted. Germline V gene sequence: CDR1 SGHAT, CDR2 FQNNGV. The CDR3 is CVSSYSSSSGRGGGFL.

About this clonotype: This may arise from a read error, as a much more abundant clone is one base away. This rearrangement joins TRBV28 to TRBJ1-1, with D maybe TRBD1 (5 bases). Germline loops: CDR1 MDHEN, CDR2 SYDVKM. This CDR3 spans 11 amino acids. The V gene lost 7 bases and the J gene lost 11 bases, with 14 bases spanning the gap. CDR3: CASTRDRVAFF. DNA of the CDR3: TGTGCCAGCACCCGGGACCGCGTGGCTTTCTTT.

Turning to this clonotype: At one end the junction does not follow the germline gene, possibly because of a read error. The chain carries TRBV4-1 and TRBJ2-2, with a weak D call TRBD2 (5 bases). Germline lookup yields CDR1 MGHRA and CDR2 YSYEKL. The CDR3 extends over 16 amino acids. The CDR3: CASSPRGQTNTGELLF. In DNA form, the CDR3 reads TGCGCCAGCAGCCCACGGGGTCAGACGAACACCGGGGAGCTGCTTTTT.

To note about this clonotype: One end of the junction does not line up with germline, which may come from a read error. V usage is TRBV11-2 and J usage is TRBJ2-1; D possibly corresponds to TRBD2 (5 bases). CDR3 length: 13 amino acids. CDR1 SGHAT and CDR2 FQNNGV come from the germline V gene. In nucleotides, the CDR3 is TGTGCCAGCGGCTTAGAGGTGGGAGTTGAGCAGTCCTTC. Translating it yields CASGLEVGVEQSF.

The chain carries TRBV11-2 and TRBJ2-1; D gene ambiguous. Trimming removed 9 bases at V and 8 bases at J, with 17 bases between. CDR1 SGHAT and CDR2 FQNNGV come from the germline V gene. CDR3 size: 13 residues. CDR3 sequence reads: CARGLNDAYEQFF. For the CDR3, the DNA is TGTGCCAGGGGCTTAAATGATGCATATGAGCAGTTCTTC.

The rearrangement uses TRBV4-2 and TRBJ2-3; 14 nucleotides match TRBD2. With V trimmed by 7 bases and J by 5 bases, 11 bases remained unmatched. The CDR3 runs 17 residues. CDR1 LGHNA and CDR2 YNFKEQ come from the germline V gene. This CDR3 reads CASNRGGTSGSQDTQYF. The CDR3 coding sequence is TGTGCCAGCAACCGAGGGGGGACTAGCGGGAGTCAAGATACGCAGTATTTT.

As for this clonotype: One junction end does not reproduce the germline sequence, and a read error may be involved. V and J are TRBV11-2 and TRBJ2-7, with 7 nucleotides matching TRBD2. CDR1 is SGHAT and CDR2 is FQNNGV in the germline V gene. This CDR3 is 16 amino acids long. The CDR3 DNA follows: TGTGCCAGCAGTTCCCTCCGGGGGGTAGGGATCTACGAGCAGCACTTC. Encoded protein: CASSSLRGVGIYEQHF.